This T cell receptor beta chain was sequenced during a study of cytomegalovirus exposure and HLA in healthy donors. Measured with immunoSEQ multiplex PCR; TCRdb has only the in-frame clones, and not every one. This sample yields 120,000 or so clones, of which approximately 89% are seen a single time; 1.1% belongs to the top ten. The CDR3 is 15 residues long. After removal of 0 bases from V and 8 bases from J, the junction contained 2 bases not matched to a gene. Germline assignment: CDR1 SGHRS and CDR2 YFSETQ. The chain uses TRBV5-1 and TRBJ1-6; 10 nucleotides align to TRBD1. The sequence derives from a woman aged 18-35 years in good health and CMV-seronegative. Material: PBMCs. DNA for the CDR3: TGCGCCAGCAGCTTGGGGGGGACAGGGGATTCACCCCTCCACTTT. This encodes CASSLGGTGDSPLHF.